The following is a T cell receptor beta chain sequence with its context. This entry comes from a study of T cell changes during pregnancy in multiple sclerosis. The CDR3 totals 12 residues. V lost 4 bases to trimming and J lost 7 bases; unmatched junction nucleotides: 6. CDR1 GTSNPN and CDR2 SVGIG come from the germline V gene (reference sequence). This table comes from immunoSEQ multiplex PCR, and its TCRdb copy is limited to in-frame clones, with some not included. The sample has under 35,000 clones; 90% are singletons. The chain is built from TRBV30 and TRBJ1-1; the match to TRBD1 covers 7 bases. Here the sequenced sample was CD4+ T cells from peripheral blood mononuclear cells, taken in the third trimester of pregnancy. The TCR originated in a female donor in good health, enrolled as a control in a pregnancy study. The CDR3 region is CAWTRGQNEAFF. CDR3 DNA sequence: TGTGCCTGGACTAGGGGGCAAAATGAAGCTTTCTTT.